This T cell receptor beta chain came from a study of response to subunit inactivated influenza vaccine. This clonotype occurred a few times. The antigen remains undetermined. Germline loops: CDR1 SGHNT, CDR2 YYREEE (reference sequence). V lost 5 bases and J 1 base, leaving 13 bases between the germline ends. The CDR3 spans 14 residues. One entry per CDR3 protein results from TCRdb running MiXCR on the RT-PCR reads. The sample includes around 580,000 distinct CDR3 sequences, 13% to 15% of them seen just once. Whole-study results and caveats: Authors suggested each seasonal influenza vaccination recruits few new T cells.

The chain recombines TRBV5-4 with TRBJ2-7; D not resolved. This receptor was identified in a man aged 50-59 years who received an inactivated influenza vaccine. The sequences come from PBMCs from blood, collected approximately 12 days after vaccination. The CDR3 DNA sequence: TGTGCCAGCAGACGAGAGTTGGGGTCCTACGAGCAGTACTTC. Its protein is CASRRELGSYEQYF.